This entry lists 29 T cell receptor beta chains sequenced from one sample in a study of blood T cells in healthy people across ages. The authors ran a second PCR of about 7 to 11 cycles using a sample-barcoded 5' primer and a J-beta primer mix. TCRdb re-analysed the 5' RACE reads in MiXCR, keeping a single row per CDR3 protein. Altogether about a million distinct CDR3 sequences are present, 30% to 40% being singletons, with the ten largest covering around 12%. Sequenced input: blood. The receptors were gathered from a man aged 18-30 years in good health.

Concerning this clonotype itself: A much larger clone differs from this one at a single base, so this may be a read error. V usage is TRBV5-1 and J usage is TRBJ2-3; D remains ambiguous. CDR1 is SGHRS and CDR2 is YFSETQ in the germline V gene. The CDR3 is made up of 14 amino acids. CDR3 in DNA: TGCGCCAGCAGCCCTGGTGATGTCACAGAGACGCAGTATTTT. It codes for CASSPGDVTETQYF.

The V call is TRBV29-1, the J call TRBJ1-1, with a possible D match to TRBD1 (5 bases). Germline V gene data show CDR1 as SQVTM and CDR2 as ANQGSEA. CDR3 size: 13 residues. V lost 5 bases to trimming and J lost 0 bases, with 10 bases between them. The CDR3 region has the DNA TGCAGCGTTCATGAGGGGTTGAACACTGAAGCTTTCTTT. Translating it yields CSVHEGLNTEAFF.

This rearrangement joins TRBV29-1 to TRBJ1-2; D is unresolved. Between the trimmed V and J ends, which lost 0 bases and 5 bases, there was a span of 10 bases. The germline V gene encodes CDR1 SQVTM and CDR2 ANQGSEA. The CDR3 spans 13 residues. Here the CDR3 reads CSVEEASLYGYTF. The DNA of the CDR3 is TGCAGCGTTGAAGAGGCTTCTCTGTATGGCTACACCTTC.

V usage is TRBV5-5 and J usage is TRBJ2-3, with D perhaps matching TRBD1 or TRBD2 (5 bases each). V lost 2 bases and J 0 bases, leaving 13 bases between the germline ends. The CDR3 is 16 residues long. The germline gives CDR1 SGHKS, CDR2 YYEKEE (reference sequence). CDR3 region: CASSFGTASSTDTQYF. The CDR3 DNA sequence: TGTGCCAGCAGCTTCGGGACCGCTTCTAGCACAGATACGCAGTATTTT.

Remarks on this clonotype: At one end the junction does not follow the germline gene, possibly because of a read error. The chain uses TRBV4-2 and TRBJ2-1; D unresolved. This CDR3 spans 17 amino acids. Germline V CDR1 and CDR2: LGHNA, YNFKEQ. CDR3 DNA: TGTGCCAGCAGCCAGGGTTGGACGGCCAGCTCCTACAATGGGCAGTTCTTC. This gives the protein CASSQGWTASSYNGQFF.

This rearrangement joins TRBV4-1 to TRBJ2-1; D might be TRBD2 (6 bases). The V gene's germline CDR1 is MGHRA and CDR2 YSYEKL. Deletions cut 0 bases from V and 10 bases from J, with 7 bases between. This CDR3 region has 12 residues. The DNA of the CDR3 is TGCGCCAGCAGCCAAGAGGCGGGGGAGCAGTTCTTC. It is translated as CASSQEAGEQFF.

In this sample, this clonotype turned up a few times. The chain is built from TRBV10-3 and TRBJ1-2; D remains ambiguous. Germline V gene sequence: CDR1 ENHRY, CDR2 SYGVKD. V lost 0 bases and J lost 4, with 15 bases in between. This CDR3 is 16 amino acids long. The CDR3 reads CAISESAVSPSYGYTF. CDR3 in DNA: TGTGCCATCAGTGAGTCCGCGGTTTCTCCTAGCTATGGCTACACCTTC.

The table lists this clonotype with a few counts. The chain carries TRBV6-1 and TRBJ1-5; 10 positions match TRBD1. CDR1 is MNHNS and CDR2 is SASEGT in the germline V gene. The CDR3 runs 18 residues. V was pared by 6 bases and J by 4 bases, with 15 bases of the junction left unmatched. CDR3 DNA: TGTGCCAGCAGCCCTAAGACAGGGGGCTGGGGGAAAAATCAGCCCCAGCATTTT. Amino acid sequence: CASSPKTGGWGKNQPQHF.

The V gene is TRBV10-3, the J gene TRBJ1-2; D ambiguous. The length of the CDR3 is 15 residues. CDR1 is ENHRY and CDR2 is SYGVKD in the germline V gene. Trimming took off 0 bases at V and 3 bases at J, with 11 bases between the two ends. The CDR3 loop reads CAISESKGFDYGYTF. The CDR3 DNA is TGTGCCATCAGTGAGTCGAAGGGATTCGACTATGGCTACACCTTC.

V and J are TRBV29-1 and TRBJ2-2, with D perhaps matching TRBD1 (6 bases). V lost 5 bases to trimming and J lost 6 bases, with 16 bases between them. The CDR3 has 14 residues. Germline V lookup: CDR1 SQVTM, CDR2 ANQGSEA. The CDR3 sequence is CSVHTGLMAGELFF. The CDR3 coding sequence is TGCAGCGTTCACACAGGGTTGATGGCCGGGGAGCTGTTTTTT.

This clonotype was counted ten times or more. This chain joins TRBV20-1 and TRBJ1-2; D might be TRBD1 (5 bases). Per germline, CDR1 DFQATT and CDR2 SNEGSKA (reference sequence). This CDR3 spans 14 amino acids. The germline V and J ends were trimmed by 5 bases and 8 bases, with 21 bases remaining between them. The CDR3 sequence is CSADRRQKRRGYTF. CDR3 nucleotides: TGCAGTGCTGACCGACGACAGAAACGACGGGGCTACACCTTC.

This clonotype showed up just a few times. An end of the junction differs from the germline gene, which may be a read error. The V call is TRBV15, the J call TRBJ2-5; TRBD2 matches at 8 bases. This CDR3 has 16 amino acids. CDR1 LNHNV and CDR2 YYDKDF come from the germline V gene (reference sequence). DNA of the CDR3: TGTGCCATCAGCAGAGACGGGGGGGCTATATACAATGAGCAGTACTTC. Protein: CAISRDGGAIYNEQYF.

A remark on this clonotype: This may arise from a read error, as a much more abundant clone is one base away. The chain couples TRBV29-1 to TRBJ2-3; TRBD2 matches at 7 bases. CDR1 is SQVTM and CDR2 is ANQGSEA in the germline V gene. The CDR3 is 15 amino acids. V dropped 7 bases and J dropped 2; count of bases not matched to a gene: 12. The CDR3 DNA is TGCAGCGGTGGTCAAAGCGGGGAAATCACAGATACGCAGTATTTT. Its translation is CSGGQSGEITDTQYF.

The J gene is TRBJ2-3, the V gene TRBV12-3 or TRBV12-4; D could derive from TRBD1 or TRBD2 (5 bases each). CDR3 size: 17 residues. V dropped 2 bases and J dropped 3 bases, with 18 bases sitting between them. CDR3 sequence reads: CASSLSSDTGRTDTQYF. In nucleotides, the CDR3 is TGTGCCAGCAGTTTATCATCGGATACGGGGCGTACAGATACGCAGTATTTT.

This chain joins TRBV7-2 and TRBJ1-1, with unresolved D. The CDR3 extends over 15 amino acids. Trimming removed 5 bases from V and 1 base from J, with 14 bases in between. Per the germline V gene, CDR1 is SGHTA and CDR2 is FQGNSA. The CDR3 region is CASSRVGVGNTEAFF. In nucleotides, the CDR3 is TGTGCCAGCAGCCGCGTCGGGGTGGGGAACACTGAAGCTTTCTTT.

The rearrangement links TRBV7-2 to TRBJ2-7; maybe TRBD2 (5 bases). The germline V gene encodes CDR1 SGHTA and CDR2 FQGNSA. This CDR3 spans 16 amino acids. V lost 2 bases, J lost 2 bases, and 16 bases lay in between. The CDR3 is CASSLIPAGLTYEQYF. The CDR3, as DNA: TGTGCCAGCAGCTTAATCCCCGCAGGACTGACCTACGAGCAGTACTTC.

As to this clonotype: At one end the junction does not follow the germline gene, possibly because of a read error. V gene TRBV7-2 combines with J gene TRBJ1-2; no clear D gene. CDR1 and CDR2 from the germline V gene are SGHTA and FQGNSA. The CDR3 is 16 amino acids. The CDR3, as DNA: TGTGCCAGCAGCGTAGCGGCAGGCTCGCATAACTATGGCTACACCTTC. As protein: CASSVAAGSHNYGYTF.

The chain links TRBV5-1 to TRBJ2-1; weak D call: TRBD1 (5 bases). Trimming stripped 4 bases from V and 1 base from J, with 12 bases between. The CDR3 totals 15 residues. CDR1 is SGHRS and CDR2 is YFSETQ in the germline V gene. The CDR3 protein is CASSLDTGSYNEQFF. The CDR3 DNA is TGCGCCAGCAGCCTGGACACAGGATCCTACAATGAGCAGTTCTTC.

The rearrangement uses TRBV7-2 and TRBJ1-5, with D perhaps matching TRBD1 (5 bases). The CDR3 contains 17 residues. The V and J ends lost 5 bases and 0 bases respectively, with 17 bases between them. The germline V gene has CDR1 SGHTA and CDR2 FQGNSA. The CDR3 nucleotides read TGTGCCAGCAGCACAGAAACAGGTCCCTATAGCAATCAGCCCCAGCATTTT. It is translated as CASSTETGPYSNQPQHF.

The rearrangement uses TRBV7-2 and TRBJ2-1; 7 bases match TRBD2. V was pared by 1 base and J by 1 base, with 7 bases of the junction left unmatched. Looked up from germline, CDR1 is SGHTA and CDR2 is FQGNSA. The CDR3 consists of 17 residues. CDR3 sequence: CASSLGAPGLSYNEQFF. CDR3 in DNA: TGTGCCAGCAGCTTAGGAGCCCCGGGACTATCCTACAATGAGCAGTTCTTC.

V usage is TRBV3-1 and J usage is TRBJ1-5; no clear D gene. The germline V and J ends were trimmed by 4 bases and 3 bases, with 10 bases remaining between them. This CDR3 contains 14 residues. The V gene's germline CDR1 is LGHDT and CDR2 YNNKEL (reference sequence). The CDR3 loop reads CASSRRPNNQPQHF. DNA for the CDR3: TGTGCCAGCAGCCGGCGGCCGAACAATCAGCCCCAGCATTTT.

This clonotype was seen only a few times. CDR3 amino acids: CASSLAPGGRDRFWPRSEKLFF. The CDR3 DNA follows: TGTGCCAGCAGCTTAGCGCCAGGAGGAAGGGACAGGTTTTGGCCGCGTTCGGAAAAACTGTTTTTT. The J gene is TRBJ1-4, the V gene TRBV7-6, with 8 bases identical to TRBD1. This CDR3 is 22 amino acids long. In germline, CDR1 is SGHVS, CDR2 FNYEAQ. The ends lost 0 bases at V and 8 bases at J; junction bases unmatched: 26.

This clonotype was seen a few times. This chain joins TRBV7-2 and TRBJ2-3; 9 bases line up with TRBD1. The CDR3 length is 19 residues. Unmatched junction bases numbered 21, after V lost 6 bases and J lost 5 bases. The germline V gene has CDR1 SGHTA and CDR2 FQGNSA. CDR3 bases: TGTGCCAGCAGATCCGGGACAGGGTTTAGTGCCCCCCCTCGAGATACGCAGTATTTT. Translation gives CASRSGTGFSAPPRDTQYF.

V is TRBV9 and J is TRBJ2-3; 9 bases match TRBD2. V gave up 3 bases and J gave up 1 base; unmatched junction bases: 18. The CDR3 loop spans 20 amino acids. The germline V gene encodes CDR1 SGDLS and CDR2 YYNGEE. CDR3 sequence (DNA): TGTGCCAGCAGCGGAAACCCTCTAGCGGGGCCCGTTAGGGGCACAGATACGCAGTATTTT. As protein: CASSGNPLAGPVRGTDTQYF.

This clonotype was recorded a few times. The chain links TRBV12-3 or TRBV12-4 to TRBJ2-3; 9 nucleotides align to TRBD2. J was trimmed by 5 bases and V by 4 bases; bases with no gene match: 4. There are 14 residues in the CDR3. CDR3: CASSSGTSLDTQYF. The CDR3 region has the DNA TGTGCCAGCAGTTCCGGGACTAGCTTAGATACGCAGTATTTT.

The CDR3 DNA is TGCAGTGCTAGAGATCTCAGGGGACAGGGGGGCAATCAGCCCCAGCATTTT. Protein sequence: CSARDLRGQGGNQPQHF. The J gene is TRBJ1-5, the V gene TRBV20-1, with TRBD1 identical over 11 bases. Looked up from germline, CDR1 is DFQATT and CDR2 is SNEGSKA (reference sequence). The ends lost 0 bases at V and 2 bases at J; junction bases unmatched: 6. CDR3 length: 17 amino acids.

The chain recombines TRBV12-3 or TRBV12-4 with TRBJ1-5; D call uncertain. The CDR3 has 13 residues. V lost 4 bases, J lost 8 bases, and 12 bases lay in between. This CDR3 is CASSSTVGEPQHF. In nucleotides, the CDR3 is TGTGCCAGCAGTTCGACTGTGGGTGAGCCCCAGCATTTT.

This clonotype was observed at least ten times. The genes are TRBV10-3 and TRBJ1-5; possibly TRBD1 for D (5 bases). Germline V gives CDR1 ENHRY, CDR2 SYGVKD. Trimming took 6 bases from V and 2 from J, leaving 11 bases between them. The CDR3 is 14 residues long. The CDR3 protein is CAIREDTGNQPQHF. CDR3 in DNA: TGTGCCATCAGGGAGGACACCGGCAATCAGCCCCAGCATTTT.

The rearrangement links TRBV5-1 to TRBJ2-1; the D gene is possibly TRBD1 (5 bases). The CDR3 covers 16 residues. V lost 0 bases, J lost 2 bases, and 12 bases lay in between. CDR1 and CDR2 from the germline V gene are SGHRS and YFSETQ. CDR3 coding DNA: TGCGCCAGCAGCTTGGAGACAGCGACCCCCTACAATGAGCAGTTCTTC. Its translation is CASSLETATPYNEQFF.